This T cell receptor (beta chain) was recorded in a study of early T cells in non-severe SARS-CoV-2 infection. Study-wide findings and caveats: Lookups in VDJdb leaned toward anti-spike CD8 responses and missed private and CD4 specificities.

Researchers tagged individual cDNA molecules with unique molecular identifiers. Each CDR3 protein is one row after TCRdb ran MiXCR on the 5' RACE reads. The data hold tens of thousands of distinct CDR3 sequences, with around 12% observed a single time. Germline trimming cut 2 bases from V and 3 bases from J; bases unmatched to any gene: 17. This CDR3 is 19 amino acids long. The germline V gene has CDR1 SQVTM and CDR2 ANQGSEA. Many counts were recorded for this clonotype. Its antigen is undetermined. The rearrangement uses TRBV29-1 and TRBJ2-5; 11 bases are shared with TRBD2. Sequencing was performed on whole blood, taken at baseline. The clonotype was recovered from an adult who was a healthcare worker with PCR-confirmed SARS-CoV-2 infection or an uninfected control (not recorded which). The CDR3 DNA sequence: TGCAGCGTTGAACGAGGAGGGGGAACTGGGACTAGCGGCAAAGAGACCCAGTACTTC. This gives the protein CSVERGGGTGTSGKETQYF.